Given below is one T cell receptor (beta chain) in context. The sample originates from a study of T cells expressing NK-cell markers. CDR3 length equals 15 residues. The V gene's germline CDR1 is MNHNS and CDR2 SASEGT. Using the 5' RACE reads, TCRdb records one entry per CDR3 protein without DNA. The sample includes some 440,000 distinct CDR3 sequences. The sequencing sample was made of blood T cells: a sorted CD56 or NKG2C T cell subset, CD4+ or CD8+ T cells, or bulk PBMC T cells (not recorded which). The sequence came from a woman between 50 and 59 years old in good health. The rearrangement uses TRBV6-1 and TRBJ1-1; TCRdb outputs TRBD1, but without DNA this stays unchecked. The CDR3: CASSEKTGMDTEAFF.